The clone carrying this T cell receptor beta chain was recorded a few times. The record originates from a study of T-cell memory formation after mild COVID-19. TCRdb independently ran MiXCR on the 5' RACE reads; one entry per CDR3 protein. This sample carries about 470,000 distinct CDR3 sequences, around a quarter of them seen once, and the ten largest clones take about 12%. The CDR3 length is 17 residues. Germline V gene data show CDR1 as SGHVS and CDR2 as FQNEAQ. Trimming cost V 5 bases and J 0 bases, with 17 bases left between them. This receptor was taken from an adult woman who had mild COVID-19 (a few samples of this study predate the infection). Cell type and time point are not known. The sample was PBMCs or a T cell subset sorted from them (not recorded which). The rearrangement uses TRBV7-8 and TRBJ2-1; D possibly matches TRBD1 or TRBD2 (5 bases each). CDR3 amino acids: CASSPYGARSSYNEQFF. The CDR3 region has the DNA TGTGCCAGCAGCCCGTACGGGGCTCGGAGCTCCTACAATGAGCAGTTCTTC.